This T cell receptor (beta chain) came from a study of graft-versus-host responses after intestinal transplantation. About the study: Anti-thymocyte globulin induction, then tacrolimus and steroids for about three years, went to all recipients.

Germline lookup yields CDR1 DFQATT and CDR2 SNEGSKA (reference sequence). Deletions cut 0 bases from V and 3 bases from J, with 0 bases between. The CDR3 consists of 11 residues. Here immunoSEQ multiplex PCR was the method, and the copy in TCRdb shows in-frame clones only, minus some. The sample yields approximately 37,000 clones, 89% seen once. This receptor was obtained from a human patient who received an intestinal transplant, so some T cells may come from the graft donor. V and J are TRBV20-1 and TRBJ1-3; unclear D gene. The starting material was PBMCs, obtained roughly 270 days after transplant. The CDR3 nucleotides read TGCAGTGCTAGAGATGGAAACACCATATATTTT. Translating it yields CSARDGNTIYF.